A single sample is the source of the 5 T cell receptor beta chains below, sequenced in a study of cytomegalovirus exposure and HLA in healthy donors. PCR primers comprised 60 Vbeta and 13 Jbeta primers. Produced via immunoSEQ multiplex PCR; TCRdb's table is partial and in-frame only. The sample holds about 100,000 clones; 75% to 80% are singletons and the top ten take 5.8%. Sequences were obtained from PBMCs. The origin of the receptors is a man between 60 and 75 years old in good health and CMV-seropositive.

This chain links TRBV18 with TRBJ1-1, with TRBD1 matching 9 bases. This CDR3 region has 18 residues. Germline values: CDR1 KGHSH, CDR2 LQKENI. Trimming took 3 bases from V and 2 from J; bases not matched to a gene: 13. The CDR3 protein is CASSPGTGSARRNTEAFF. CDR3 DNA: TGTGCCAGCTCACCTGGGACAGGGAGCGCGCGACGAAACACTGAAGCTTTCTTT.

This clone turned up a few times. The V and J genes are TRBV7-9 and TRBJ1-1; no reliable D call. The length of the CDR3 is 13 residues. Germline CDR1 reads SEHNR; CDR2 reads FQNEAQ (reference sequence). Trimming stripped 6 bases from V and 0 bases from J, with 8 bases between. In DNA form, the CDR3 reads TGTGCCAGCAGTCGCGACATGAACACTGAAGCTTTCTTT. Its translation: CASSRDMNTEAFF.

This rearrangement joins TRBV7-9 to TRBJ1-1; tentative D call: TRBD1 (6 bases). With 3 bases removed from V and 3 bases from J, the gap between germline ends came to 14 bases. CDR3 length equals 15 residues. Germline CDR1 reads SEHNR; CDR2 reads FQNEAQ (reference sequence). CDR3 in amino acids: CASSFLGKGDTEAFF. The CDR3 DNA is TGTGCCAGCAGCTTTTTGGGAAAGGGGGACACTGAAGCTTTCTTT. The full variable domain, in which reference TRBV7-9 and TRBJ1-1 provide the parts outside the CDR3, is DTGVSQNPRHKITKRGQNVTFRCDPISEHNRLYWYRQTLGQGPEFLTYFQNEAQLEKSRLLSDRFSAERPKGSFSTLEIQRTEQGDSAMYLCASSFLGKGDTEAFFGQGTRLTVV.

This chain's CDR3 is CASSSVRGLNTEAFF. The CDR3 bases are TGCGCCAGCAGCTCAGTCAGGGGCCTGAACACTGAAGCTTTCTTT. This sequence joins TRBV5-1 and TRBJ1-1; perhaps TRBD1 as D (6 bases). CDR1 and CDR2 (germline): SGHRS, YFSETQ. V lost 3 bases, J lost 0 bases, and 12 bases lay in between. The CDR3 sequence is 15 residues long.

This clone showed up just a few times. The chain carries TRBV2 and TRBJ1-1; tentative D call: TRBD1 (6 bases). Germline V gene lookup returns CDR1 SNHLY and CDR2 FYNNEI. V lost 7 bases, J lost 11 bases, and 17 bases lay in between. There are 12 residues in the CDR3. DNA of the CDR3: TGTGCCAGCATCTGGGACGCAGGACAGGCTTTCTTT. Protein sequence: CASIWDAGQAFF. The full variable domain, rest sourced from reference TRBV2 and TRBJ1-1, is EPEVTQTPSHQVTQMGQEVILRCVPISNHLYFYWYRQILGQKVEFLVSFYNNEISEKSEIFDDQFSVERPDGSNFTLKIRSTKLEDSAMYFCASIWDAGQAFFGQGTRLTVV.